These 2 T cell receptor beta chains were all obtained from the same sample, sequenced in a study of cytomegalovirus exposure and HLA in healthy donors. The method was immunoSEQ multiplex PCR; TCRdb's version includes in-frame clones alone and lacks a portion of them. The data hold about 71,000 clones, with roughly 93% observed a single time. The sequenced material came from PBMCs. These receptors were obtained from a woman aged 18-29 years in good health and CMV-seronegative.

The J gene is TRBJ1-3, the V gene TRBV7-9; 7 bases are shared with TRBD1. Losses at the gene ends were 2 bases for V and 1 base for J; bases not matched to a gene: 5. Germline assignment: CDR1 SEHNR and CDR2 FQNEAQ (reference sequence). CDR3 size: 16 residues. The CDR3 sequence is CASSLSDRASGNTIYF. CDR3 nucleotide sequence: TGTGCCAGCAGCTTATCAGACAGGGCGTCTGGAAACACCATATATTTT.

This rearrangement joins TRBV4-2 to TRBJ2-5; 10 bases align to TRBD2. Germline V gives CDR1 LGHNA, CDR2 YNFKEQ. The CDR3 is made up of 16 amino acids. V lost 0 bases and J lost 5; bases outside the gene matches: 6. Here the CDR3 DNA reads TGTGCCAGCAGCCAAGACTGGAGCGGGGGGGGCGAGACCCAGTACTTC. Protein: CASSQDWSGGGETQYF.